These 21 T cell receptor beta chains were sequenced from one sample in a study of CD8 T cells in Susac syndrome. Reverse transcription of 0.5 to 1 ug RNA was performed with random hexamers. MiXCR, run by TCRdb on the immunoSEQ multiplex PCR reads, gives a single entry per CDR3 protein. Of fewer than 250,000 distinct CDR3 sequences in the sample, roughly 92% were seen once. Sample: CD8+ T cells from PBMCs. The receptor source for this set is a human donor with multiple sclerosis.

V usage is TRBV6-5 and J usage is TRBJ1-1; D uncertain. Trimming took off 0 bases at V and 5 bases at J, with 10 bases between the two ends. Germline CDR1 reads MNHEY; CDR2 reads SVGAGI. The CDR3 has 14 residues. CDR3 region: CASSYSGSRTEAFF. The CDR3 nucleotides read TGTGCCAGCAGTTACTCGGGTTCAAGAACTGAAGCTTTCTTT.

This chain connects TRBV7-9 to TRBJ2-1; D unclear. CDR1 is SEHNR and CDR2 is FQNEAQ in the germline V gene (reference sequence). The length of the CDR3 is 14 residues. The ends were cut back, 2 bases at V and 6 bases at J, with 11 bases in the middle. As DNA, the CDR3 is TGTGCCAGCAGCTTATGGTCCTTCGGCAATGAGCAGTTCTTC. Translated: CASSLWSFGNEQFF.

V and J are TRBV7-3 and TRBJ2-3; no reliable D call. This CDR3 is 16 amino acids long. Germline V gives CDR1 SGHTA, CDR2 FQGTGA. V was clipped by 2 bases and J by 0 bases, with 12 bases between them. Written as DNA, the CDR3 is TGTGCCAGCAGCTTATTAGGTCCGGGTAGCACAGATACGCAGTATTTT. Translating gives CASSLLGPGSTDTQYF. Full variable domain (rest looked up from reference TRBV7-3 and TRBJ2-3): GAGVSQTPSNKVTEKGKYVELRCDPISGHTALYWYRQSLGQGPEFLIYFQGTGAADDSGLPNDRFFAVRPEGSVSTLKIQRTERGDSAVYLCASSLLGPGSTDTQYFGPGTRLTVL.

This clonotype showed up just once. CDR3 amino acids: CASSDRLAGGSYNEQFF. The DNA of the CDR3 is TGTGCCAGCAGCGACCGACTAGCGGGGGGCTCCTACAATGAGCAGTTCTTC. The chain uses TRBV9 and TRBJ2-1, with 13 nucleotides matching TRBD2. The CDR3 is 17 residues long. V lost 3 bases to trimming and J lost 0 bases; unmatched junction nucleotides: 3. Germline assignment: CDR1 SGDLS and CDR2 YYNGEE. Using reference TRBV9 and TRBJ2-1 for the parts outside the CDR3, the full variable domain is DSGVTQTPKHLITATGQRVTLRCSPRSGDLSVYWYQQSLDQGLQFLIQYYNGEERAKGNILERFSAQQFPDLHSELNLSSLELGDSALYFCASSDRLAGGSYNEQFFGPGTRLTVL.

The chain links TRBV7-9 to TRBJ2-7; D perhaps matches TRBD1 (7 bases). Germline V gene sequence: CDR1 SEHNR, CDR2 FQNEAQ (reference sequence). V was shortened by 7 bases and J by 2 bases, with 15 bases between the two germline ends. This CDR3 spans 14 amino acids. CDR3 coding DNA: TGTGCCAGCACCTCAGGGGGGAAGACCTACGAGCAGTACTTC. Its protein product is CASTSGGKTYEQYF.

The chain uses TRBV9 and TRBJ2-1; tentatively, D is TRBD2 (6 bases). Germline-derived CDR1 and CDR2 are SGDLS and YYNGEE. CDR3 length: 16 amino acids. Trimming removed 4 bases from V and 10 bases from J, with 24 bases in between. CDR3 sequence reads: CASSLGVGGKTGEQFF. The CDR3 DNA follows: TGTGCCAGCAGCTTGGGGGTCGGCGGGAAAACGGGGGAGCAGTTCTTC.

V gene TRBV5-4 combines with J gene TRBJ2-3; D uncertain. Trimming took off 3 bases at V and 4 bases at J, with 12 bases between the two ends. Germline V CDR1 and CDR2: SGHNT, YYREEE (reference sequence). The CDR3 length is 14 residues. The CDR3 loop reads CASSSSLGPDTQYF. The DNA for the CDR3 is TGTGCCAGCAGCTCGAGCTTAGGGCCAGATACGCAGTATTTT.

V gene TRBV6-2 or TRBV6-3 combines with J gene TRBJ2-1; 9 nucleotides align to TRBD1. The germline V gene encodes CDR1 MNHEY and CDR2 SVGEGT. The V and J ends lost 2 bases and 7 bases, in that order; junction bases with no gene match: 6. CDR3 size: 15 residues. The CDR3 DNA reads as TGTGCCAGCAGTTACACCGGACAGGGGAGGAATGAGCAGTTCTTC. Its protein product is CASSYTGQGRNEQFF.

The rearrangement joins TRBV10-3 to TRBJ2-7; 12 nucleotides line up with TRBD1. Germline CDR1 reads ENHRY; CDR2 reads SYGVKD. The CDR3 contains 14 residues. V lost 2 bases and J lost 7; bases outside the gene matches: 3. CDR3 nucleotides: TGTGCCATCAGTGAGCCGGGACAGGGGGCAGAGCAGTACTTC. Protein product: CAISEPGQGAEQYF.

This chain uses TRBV13 with TRBJ2-1; 10 nucleotides align to TRBD2. This CDR3 spans 14 amino acids. V dropped 3 bases and J dropped 7; count of bases not matched to a gene: 3. Germline V gives CDR1 PRHDT, CDR2 FYEKMQ (reference sequence). The CDR3 here is CASSLGLATNEQFF. CDR3 in DNA: TGTGCCAGCAGCTTGGGACTAGCGACGAATGAGCAGTTCTTC. The whole variable domain, remainder taken from reference TRBV13 and TRBJ2-1, is AAGVIQSPRHLIKEKRETATLKCYPIPRHDTVYWYQQGPGQDPQFLISFYEKMQSDKGSIPDRFSAQQFSDYHSELNMSSLELGDSALYFCASSLGLATNEQFFGPGTRLTVL.

V and J are TRBV24-1 and TRBJ2-5; D remains ambiguous. The CDR3 is made up of 12 amino acids. Deletions cut 3 bases from V and 4 bases from J, with 5 bases between. CDR1 and CDR2 from the germline V gene are KGHDR and SFDVKD. The DNA for the CDR3 is TGTGCCACCAGTGATATGGGAGAGACCCAGTACTTC. It translates to CATSDMGETQYF.

The chain's CDR3 is CASSSLREGIYEQYF. CDR3 coding DNA: TGTGCCAGCAGCTCTTTGAGGGAGGGAATTTACGAGCAGTACTTC. The chain uses TRBV7-8 and TRBJ2-7, with TRBD2 matching 7 bases. The CDR3 covers 15 residues. V lost 4 bases, J lost 4 bases, and 10 bases stayed unmatched. The germline V gene has CDR1 SGHVS and CDR2 FQNEAQ.

This clonotype was detected only once. The chain couples TRBV6-2 or TRBV6-3 to TRBJ2-5, with 9 bases matching TRBD2. The CDR3 has 19 residues. The junction had 15 bases not matched to a gene; V was cut back by 0 bases and J by 4 bases. Germline V gene sequence: CDR1 MNHEY, CDR2 SVGEGT. The CDR3 loop reads CASSYSVDGASGTAETQYF. In nucleotides, the CDR3 is TGTGCCAGCAGTTACTCCGTCGATGGGGCTAGCGGGACGGCAGAGACCCAGTACTTC.

The chain couples TRBV12-5 to TRBJ2-1; no clear D gene. CDR3 length: 12 amino acids. Germline-derived CDR1 and CDR2 are LGHNT and FRNRAP. V lost 3 bases and J 6 bases, leaving 6 bases between the germline ends. The CDR3 sequence is CASGFGPNEQFF. The CDR3 DNA sequence: TGTGCTAGTGGTTTTGGGCCCAATGAGCAGTTCTTC.

The chain employs TRBV7-9 and TRBJ1-3; possibly TRBD1 for D (5 bases). The germline V and J ends were trimmed by 5 bases and 0 bases, with 20 bases remaining between them. Per the germline V gene, CDR1 is SEHNR and CDR2 is FQNEAQ (reference sequence). This CDR3 has 18 residues. For the CDR3, the DNA is TGTGCCAGCAGCACCACTTGGGACTTCAGGCTCTCTGGAAACACCATATATTTT. This sequence encodes CASSTTWDFRLSGNTIYF.

The V call is TRBV14, the J call TRBJ2-1; 9 bases agree with TRBD2. CDR3 length: 17 residues. J was trimmed by 3 bases and V by 0 bases; bases with no gene match: 6. Germline values: CDR1 SGHDN, CDR2 FVKESK. The CDR3 DNA sequence: TGTGCCAGCAGCCAAGACCCAACTAGCGGGCTCTACAATGAGCAGTTCTTC. Translated: CASSQDPTSGLYNEQFF. The variable domain in full, with the rest retrieved from reference TRBV14 and TRBJ2-1, is EAGVTQFPSHSVIEKGQTVTLRCDPISGHDNLYWYRRVMGKEIKFLLHFVKESKQDESGMPNNRFLAERTGGTYSTLKVQPAELEDSGVYFCASSQDPTSGLYNEQFFGPGTRLTVL.

This chain joins TRBV13 and TRBJ2-2; 8 nucleotides match TRBD1. Germline CDR1 reads PRHDT; CDR2 reads FYEKMQ (reference sequence). This CDR3 contains 17 residues. V trimming: 0 bases; J trimming: 4 bases; junction bases outside the gene matches: 7. CDR3 sequence (DNA): TGTGCCAGCAGCTTAGGGGCTGACAGGGGCAGCACCGGGGAGCTGTTTTTT. This encodes CASSLGADRGSTGELFF.

This chain joins TRBV29-1 and TRBJ2-2; no clear D gene. The CDR3 has 11 amino acids. V gave up 7 bases and J gave up 4 bases, with 7 bases separating them. The germline V gene has CDR1 SQVTM and CDR2 ANQGSEA. CDR3 amino acids: CSAGPTGELFF. CDR3 sequence (DNA): TGCAGCGCGGGCCCCACCGGGGAGCTGTTTTTT.

This rearrangement joins TRBV19 to TRBJ2-1; 9 nucleotides line up with TRBD1. The V gene's germline CDR1 is LNHDA and CDR2 SQIVND (reference sequence). CDR3 length: 15 amino acids. V trimming: 3 bases; J trimming: 3 bases; junction bases outside the gene matches: 3. The CDR3 protein is CASSISGQGYNEQFF. CDR3 bases: TGTGCCAGTAGTATTTCGGGACAGGGCTACAATGAGCAGTTCTTC.

V usage is TRBV7-8 and J usage is TRBJ2-3, with 10 bases lining up with TRBD2. Germline CDR1 and CDR2: SGHVS and FQNEAQ. Trimming cost V 6 bases and J 6 bases; bases outside gene matches: 6. The CDR3 runs 14 residues. The CDR3, as DNA: TGTGCCAGCAGGATGCTAGCGGGAGACGATACGCAGTATTTT. Amino acids: CASRMLAGDDTQYF.

J is TRBJ1-2 and V is TRBV10-3; 8 bases agree with TRBD1. CDR1 ENHRY and CDR2 SYGVKD come from the germline V gene. V was pared by 8 bases and J by 4 bases, with 15 bases of the junction left unmatched. The CDR3 covers 16 residues. The CDR3 protein is CAILDQGAISPYGYTF. The CDR3 nucleotides read TGTGCCATCCTAGACCAGGGGGCGATTTCGCCCTATGGCTACACCTTC.